This TCR beta chain derives from a study of CD8 T cells in Susac syndrome. The healthy controls were matched to patients by age and sex. It was negative isolation that provided the CD8+ and CD4+ T cells, whereas TEMRA cells were enriched by FACS. This CDR3 region has 15 residues. V shed 4 bases and J shed 0 bases, with 10 bases lying between them. Looked up from germline, CDR1 is SGHTA and CDR2 is FQGNSA. After extraction with the RNeasy kit, roughly 0.45 to 1 ug of the RNA was reverse transcribed using random hexamers. Amplification of TCR beta CDR3 used immunoSEQ multiplex PCR across 54 Vbeta and 13 Jbeta. TCRdb re-called the immunoSEQ multiplex PCR reads with MiXCR, one entry per CDR3 protein. The data show about 210,000 distinct CDR3 sequences, about 94% seen once.

This chain joins TRBV7-2 and TRBJ1-5, with a tentative D call TRBD1 (5 bases). Sequences were obtained from CD4+ T cells from PBMCs. The sequence derives from a human donor in good health. This CDR3 is CASSSYRSSNQPQHF. CDR3 DNA sequence: TGTGCCAGCAGCTCGTACAGGTCTAGCAATCAGCCCCAGCATTTT.